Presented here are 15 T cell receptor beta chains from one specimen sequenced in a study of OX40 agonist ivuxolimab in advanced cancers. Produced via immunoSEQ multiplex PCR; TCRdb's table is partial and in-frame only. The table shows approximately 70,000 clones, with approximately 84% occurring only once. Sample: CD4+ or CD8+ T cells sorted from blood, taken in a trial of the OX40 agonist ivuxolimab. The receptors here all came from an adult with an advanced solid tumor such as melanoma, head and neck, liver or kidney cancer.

As DNA, the CDR3 is TGTGCCAGCAGTGAGGGACAGGGACGTGGCTACACCTTC. Its protein is CASSEGQGRGYTF. The chain joins TRBV6-6 to TRBJ1-2; 9 bases map to TRBD1. Germline V lookup: CDR1 MNHNY, CDR2 SVGAGI (reference sequence). Trimming at V came to 5 bases and at J to 7 bases, leaving 5 bases not matched to a gene. The CDR3 extends over 13 amino acids.

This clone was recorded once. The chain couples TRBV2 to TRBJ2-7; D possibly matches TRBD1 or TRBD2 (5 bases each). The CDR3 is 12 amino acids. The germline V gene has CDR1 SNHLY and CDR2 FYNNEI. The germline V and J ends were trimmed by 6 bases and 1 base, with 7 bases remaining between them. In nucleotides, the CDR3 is TGTGCCAGCAGGGGGGTATCCTACGAGCAGTACTTC. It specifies CASRGVSYEQYF.

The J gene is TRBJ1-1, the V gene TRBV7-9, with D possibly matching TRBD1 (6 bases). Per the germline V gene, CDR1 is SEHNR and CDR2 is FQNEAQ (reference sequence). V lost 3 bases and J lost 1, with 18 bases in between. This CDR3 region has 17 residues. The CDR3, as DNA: TGTGCCAGCAGCTTTTCCGGGGACAAACGTTGGAACACTGAAGCTTTCTTT. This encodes CASSFSGDKRWNTEAFF.

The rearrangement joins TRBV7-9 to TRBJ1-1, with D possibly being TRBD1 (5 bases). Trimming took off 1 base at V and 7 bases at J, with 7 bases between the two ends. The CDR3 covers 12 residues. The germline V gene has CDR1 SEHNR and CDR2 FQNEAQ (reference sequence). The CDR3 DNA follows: TGTGCCAGCAGCTTAGGGACACTTGAAGCTTTCTTT. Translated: CASSLGTLEAFF.

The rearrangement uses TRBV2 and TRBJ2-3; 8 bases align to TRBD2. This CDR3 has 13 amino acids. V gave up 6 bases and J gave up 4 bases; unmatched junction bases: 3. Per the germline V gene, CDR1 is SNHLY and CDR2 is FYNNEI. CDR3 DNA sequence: TGTGCCAGCAGGGGACTAGGGGCAGATACGCAGTATTTT. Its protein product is CASRGLGADTQYF. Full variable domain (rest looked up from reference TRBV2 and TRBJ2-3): EPEVTQTPSHQVTQMGQEVILRCVPISNHLYFYWYRQILGQKVEFLVSFYNNEISEKSEIFDDQFSVERPDGSNFTLKIRSTKLEDSAMYFCASRGLGADTQYFGPGTRLTVL.

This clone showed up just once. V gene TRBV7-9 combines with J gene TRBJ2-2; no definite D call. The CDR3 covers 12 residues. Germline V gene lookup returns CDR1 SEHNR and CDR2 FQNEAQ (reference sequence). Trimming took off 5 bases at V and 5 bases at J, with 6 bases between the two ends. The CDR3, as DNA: TGTGCCAGCAGCAAGGGTACCGGGGAGCTGTTTTTT. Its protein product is CASSKGTGELFF.

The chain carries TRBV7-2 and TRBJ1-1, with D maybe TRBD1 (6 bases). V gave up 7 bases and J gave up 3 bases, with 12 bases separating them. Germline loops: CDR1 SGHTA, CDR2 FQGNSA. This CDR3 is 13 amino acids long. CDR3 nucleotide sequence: TGTGCCAGCACTATGGGGGCTCACACTGAAGCTTTCTTT. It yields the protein CASTMGAHTEAFF.

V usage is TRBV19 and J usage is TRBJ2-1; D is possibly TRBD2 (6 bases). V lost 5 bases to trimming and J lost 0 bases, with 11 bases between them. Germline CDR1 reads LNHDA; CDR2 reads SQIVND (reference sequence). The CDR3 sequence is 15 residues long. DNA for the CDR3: TGTGCCAGTAGTGGCGGGACTCTCTCCTACAATGAGCAGTTCTTC. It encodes CASSGGTLSYNEQFF.

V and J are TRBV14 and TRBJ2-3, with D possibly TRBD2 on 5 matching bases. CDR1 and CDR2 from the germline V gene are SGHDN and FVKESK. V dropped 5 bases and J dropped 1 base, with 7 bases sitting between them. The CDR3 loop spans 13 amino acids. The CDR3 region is CASSFGGTDTQYF. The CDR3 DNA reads TGTGCCAGCAGCTTCGGGGGCACAGATACGCAGTATTTT.

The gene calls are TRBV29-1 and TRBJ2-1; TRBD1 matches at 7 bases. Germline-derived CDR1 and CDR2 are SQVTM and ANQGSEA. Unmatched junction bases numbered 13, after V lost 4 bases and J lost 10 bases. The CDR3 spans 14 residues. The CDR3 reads CSVASNRDSAEQFF. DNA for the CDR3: TGCAGCGTTGCCAGCAACCGGGACAGTGCGGAGCAGTTCTTC.

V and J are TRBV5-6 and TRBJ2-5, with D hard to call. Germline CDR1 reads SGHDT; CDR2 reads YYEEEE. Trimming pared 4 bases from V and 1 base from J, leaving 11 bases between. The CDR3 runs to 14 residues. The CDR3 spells CASSLEWSQETQYF. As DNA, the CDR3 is TGTGCCAGCAGCCTGGAATGGTCCCAAGAGACCCAGTACTTC.

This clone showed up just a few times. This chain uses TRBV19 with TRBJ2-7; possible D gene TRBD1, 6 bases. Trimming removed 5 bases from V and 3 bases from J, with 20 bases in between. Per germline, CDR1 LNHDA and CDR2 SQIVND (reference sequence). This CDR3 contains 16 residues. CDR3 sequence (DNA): TGTGCCAGTAGTCCTGCCCATTTGGGCAGGGGCTACGAGCAGTACTTC. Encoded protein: CASSPAHLGRGYEQYF.

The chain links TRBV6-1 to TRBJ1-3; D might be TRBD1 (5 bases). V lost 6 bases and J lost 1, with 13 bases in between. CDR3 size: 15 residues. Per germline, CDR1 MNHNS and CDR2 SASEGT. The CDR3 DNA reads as TGTGCCAGCAGCCCCGGACGGGGGTCTGGAAACACCATATATTTT. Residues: CASSPGRGSGNTIYF.

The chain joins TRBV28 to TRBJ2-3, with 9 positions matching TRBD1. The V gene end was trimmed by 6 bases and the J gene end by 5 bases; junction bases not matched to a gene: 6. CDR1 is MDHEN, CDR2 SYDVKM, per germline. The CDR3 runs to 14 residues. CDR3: CASRRTGAGDTQYF. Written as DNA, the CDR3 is TGTGCCAGCAGACGGACAGGGGCAGGAGATACGCAGTATTTT.

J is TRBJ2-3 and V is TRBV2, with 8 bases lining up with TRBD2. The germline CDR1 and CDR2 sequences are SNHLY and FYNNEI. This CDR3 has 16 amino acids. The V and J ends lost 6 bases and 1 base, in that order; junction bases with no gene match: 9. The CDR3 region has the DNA TGTGCCAGCAGGAGGAGCGGGAGTAGCCGCACAGATACGCAGTATTTT. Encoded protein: CASRRSGSSRTDTQYF.